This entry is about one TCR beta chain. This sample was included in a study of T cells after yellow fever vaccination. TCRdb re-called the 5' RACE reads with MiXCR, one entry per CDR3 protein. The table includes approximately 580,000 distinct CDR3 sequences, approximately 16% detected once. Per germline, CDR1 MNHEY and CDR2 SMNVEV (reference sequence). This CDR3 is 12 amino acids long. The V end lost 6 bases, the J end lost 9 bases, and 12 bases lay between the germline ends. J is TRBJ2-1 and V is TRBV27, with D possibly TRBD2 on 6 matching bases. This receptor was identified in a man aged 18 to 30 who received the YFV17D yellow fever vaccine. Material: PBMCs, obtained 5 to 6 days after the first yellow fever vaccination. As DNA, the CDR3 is TGTGCCAGCAGACCGGGAGCTTCTGAGCAGTTCTTC. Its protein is CASRPGASEQFF.